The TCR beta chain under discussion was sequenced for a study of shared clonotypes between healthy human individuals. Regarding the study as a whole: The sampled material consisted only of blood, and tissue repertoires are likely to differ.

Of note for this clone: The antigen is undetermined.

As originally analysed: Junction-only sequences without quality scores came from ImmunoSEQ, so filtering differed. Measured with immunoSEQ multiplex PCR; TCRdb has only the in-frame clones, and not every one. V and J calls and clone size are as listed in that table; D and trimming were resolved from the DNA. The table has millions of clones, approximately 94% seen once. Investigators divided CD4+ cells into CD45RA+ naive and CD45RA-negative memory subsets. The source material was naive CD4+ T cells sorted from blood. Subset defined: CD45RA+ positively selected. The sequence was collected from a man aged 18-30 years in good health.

In DNA form, the CDR3 reads TGTGCCAGCAGTGAACAGGGGATTAACTATGGCTACACCTTC. Its translation is CASSEQGINYGYTF. This sequence joins TRBV2 and TRBJ1-2, with D possibly being TRBD1 (6 bases). From germline, CDR1 is SNHLY and CDR2 FYNNEI. Trimming left V 2 bases short and J 1 base short, with 8 bases between. The CDR3 spans 14 residues.